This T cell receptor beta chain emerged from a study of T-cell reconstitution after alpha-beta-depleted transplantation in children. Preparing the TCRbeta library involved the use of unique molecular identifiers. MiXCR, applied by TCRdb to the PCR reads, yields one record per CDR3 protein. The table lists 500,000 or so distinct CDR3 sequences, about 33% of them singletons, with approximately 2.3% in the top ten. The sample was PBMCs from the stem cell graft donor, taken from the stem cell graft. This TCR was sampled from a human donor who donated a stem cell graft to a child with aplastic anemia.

CDR3: CASSLGLAGGQEQFF. For the CDR3, the DNA is TGTGCCAGCAGCTTGGGGCTAGCGGGAGGGCAGGAGCAGTTCTTC. V and J are TRBV5-6 and TRBJ2-1, with 12 bases aligning to TRBD2. The V gene's germline CDR1 is SGHDT and CDR2 YYEEEE. This CDR3 spans 15 amino acids. V was clipped by 0 bases and J by 10 bases; unmatched bases: 5.